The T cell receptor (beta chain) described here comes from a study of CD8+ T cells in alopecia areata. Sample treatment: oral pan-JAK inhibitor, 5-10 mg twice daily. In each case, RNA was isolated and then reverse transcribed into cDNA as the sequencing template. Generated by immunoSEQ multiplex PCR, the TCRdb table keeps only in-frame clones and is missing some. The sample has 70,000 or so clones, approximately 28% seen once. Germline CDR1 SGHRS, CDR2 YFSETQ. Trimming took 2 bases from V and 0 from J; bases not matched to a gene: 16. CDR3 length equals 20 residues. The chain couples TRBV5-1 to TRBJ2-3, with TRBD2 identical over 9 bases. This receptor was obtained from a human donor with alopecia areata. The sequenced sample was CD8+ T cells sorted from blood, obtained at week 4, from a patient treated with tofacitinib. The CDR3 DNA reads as TGCGCCAGCAGCTTCAACAATCTAGCGGGGAAACCCACTAGCACAGATACGCAGTATTTT. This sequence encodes CASSFNNLAGKPTSTDTQYF.